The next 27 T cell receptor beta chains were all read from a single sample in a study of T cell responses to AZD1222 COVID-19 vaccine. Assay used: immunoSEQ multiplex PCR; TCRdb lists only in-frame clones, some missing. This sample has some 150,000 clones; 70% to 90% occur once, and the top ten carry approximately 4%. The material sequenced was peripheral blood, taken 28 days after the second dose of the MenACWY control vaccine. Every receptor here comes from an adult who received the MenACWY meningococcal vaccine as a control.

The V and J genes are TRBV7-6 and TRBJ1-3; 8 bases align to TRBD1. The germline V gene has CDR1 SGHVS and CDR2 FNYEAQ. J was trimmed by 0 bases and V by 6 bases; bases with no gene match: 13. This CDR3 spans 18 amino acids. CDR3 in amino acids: CASSPGTGRASSGNTIYF. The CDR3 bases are TGTGCCAGCAGTCCCGGGACAGGCCGTGCCAGCTCTGGAAACACCATATATTTT.

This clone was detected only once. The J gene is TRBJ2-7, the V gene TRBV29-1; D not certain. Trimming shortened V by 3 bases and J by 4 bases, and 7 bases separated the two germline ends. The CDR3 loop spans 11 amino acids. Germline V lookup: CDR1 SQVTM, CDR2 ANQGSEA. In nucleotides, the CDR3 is TGCAGCGTTGAGGTGGCGTACGAGCAGTACTTC. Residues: CSVEVAYEQYF.

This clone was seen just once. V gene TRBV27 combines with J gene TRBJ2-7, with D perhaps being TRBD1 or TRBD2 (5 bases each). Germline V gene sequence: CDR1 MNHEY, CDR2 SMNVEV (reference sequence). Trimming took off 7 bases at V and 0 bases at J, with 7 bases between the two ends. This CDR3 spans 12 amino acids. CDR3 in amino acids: CASTGSSYEQYF. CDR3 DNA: TGTGCCAGCACAGGGAGCTCCTACGAGCAGTACTTC.

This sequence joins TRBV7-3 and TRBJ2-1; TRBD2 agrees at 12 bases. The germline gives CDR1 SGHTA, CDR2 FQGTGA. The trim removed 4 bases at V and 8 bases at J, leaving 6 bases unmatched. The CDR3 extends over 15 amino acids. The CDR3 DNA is TGTGCCAGCAGCTCGCTAGCGGGAGGGGGACATGAGCAGTTCTTC. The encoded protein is CASSSLAGGGHEQFF.

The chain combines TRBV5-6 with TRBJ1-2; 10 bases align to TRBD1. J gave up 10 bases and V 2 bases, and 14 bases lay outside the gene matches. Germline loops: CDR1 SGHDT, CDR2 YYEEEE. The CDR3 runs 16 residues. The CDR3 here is CASSFRGLGTGVSYTF. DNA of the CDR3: TGTGCCAGCAGCTTCAGGGGTTTAGGGACAGGGGTATCCTACACCTTC.

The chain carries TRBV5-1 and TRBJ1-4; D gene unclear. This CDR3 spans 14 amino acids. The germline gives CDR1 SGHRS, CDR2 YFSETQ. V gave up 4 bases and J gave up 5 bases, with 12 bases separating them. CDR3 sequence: CASSPVEGNEKLFF. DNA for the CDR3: TGCGCCAGCAGCCCCGTTGAGGGAAATGAAAAACTGTTTTTT.

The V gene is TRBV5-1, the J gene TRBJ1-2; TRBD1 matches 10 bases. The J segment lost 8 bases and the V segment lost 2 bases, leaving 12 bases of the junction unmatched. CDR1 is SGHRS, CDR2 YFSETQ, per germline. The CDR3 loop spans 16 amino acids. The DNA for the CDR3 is TGCGCCAGCAGCTTCCCCCCGGGACAGGGGCCCTCCGGCTACACCTTC. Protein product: CASSFPPGQGPSGYTF.

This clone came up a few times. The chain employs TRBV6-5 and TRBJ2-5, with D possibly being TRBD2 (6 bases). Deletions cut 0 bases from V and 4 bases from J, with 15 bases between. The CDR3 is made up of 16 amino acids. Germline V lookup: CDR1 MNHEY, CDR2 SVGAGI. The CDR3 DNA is TGTGCCAGCAGTTACTCTGGGGGGACGGGTGTAGAGACCCAGTACTTC. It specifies CASSYSGGTGVETQYF.

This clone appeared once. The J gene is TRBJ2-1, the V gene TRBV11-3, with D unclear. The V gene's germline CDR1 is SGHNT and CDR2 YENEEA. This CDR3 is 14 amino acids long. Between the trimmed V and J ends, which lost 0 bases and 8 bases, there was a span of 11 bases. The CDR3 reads CASSLDVKVDEQFF. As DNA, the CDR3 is TGTGCCAGCAGCTTAGACGTGAAAGTGGATGAGCAGTTCTTC.

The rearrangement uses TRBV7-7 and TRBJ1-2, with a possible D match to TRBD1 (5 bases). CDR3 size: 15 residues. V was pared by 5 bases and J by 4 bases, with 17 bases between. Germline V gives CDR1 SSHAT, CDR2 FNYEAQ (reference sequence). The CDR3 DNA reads TGTGCCAGCAGCCCATTAAGGGTTGGGGGCTATGGCTACACCTTC. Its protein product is CASSPLRVGGYGYTF.

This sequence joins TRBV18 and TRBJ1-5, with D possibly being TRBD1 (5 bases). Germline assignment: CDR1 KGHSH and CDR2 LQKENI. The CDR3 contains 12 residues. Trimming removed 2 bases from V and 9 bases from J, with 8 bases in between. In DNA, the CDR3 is TGTGCCAGCTCACCAGGGGCCAGGCCCCAGCATTTT. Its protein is CASSPGARPQHF.

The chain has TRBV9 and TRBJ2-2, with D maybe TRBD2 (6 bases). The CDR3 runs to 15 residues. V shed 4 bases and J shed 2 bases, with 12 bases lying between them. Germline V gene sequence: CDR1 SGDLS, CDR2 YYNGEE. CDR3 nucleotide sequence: TGTGCCAGCAGCCGGGACTTTTATAACACCGGGGAGCTGTTTTTT. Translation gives CASSRDFYNTGELFF.

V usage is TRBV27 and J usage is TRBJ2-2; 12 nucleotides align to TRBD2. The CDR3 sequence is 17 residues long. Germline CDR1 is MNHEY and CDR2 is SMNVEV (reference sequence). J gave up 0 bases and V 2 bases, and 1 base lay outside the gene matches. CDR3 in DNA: TGTGCCAGCAGTTTACTAGCGGGAGGGGCGAACACCGGGGAGCTGTTTTTT. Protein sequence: CASSLLAGGANTGELFF.

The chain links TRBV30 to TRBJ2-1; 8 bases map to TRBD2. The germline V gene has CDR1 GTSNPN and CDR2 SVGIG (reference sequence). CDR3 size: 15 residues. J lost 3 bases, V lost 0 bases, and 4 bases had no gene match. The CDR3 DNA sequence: TGTGCCTGGAGTGTACAGAGCGGGAGCTACAATGAGCAGTTCTTC. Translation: CAWSVQSGSYNEQFF.

CDR3 amino acids: CASSLFGTEAFF. The CDR3 DNA sequence: TGCGCCAGCAGCCTGTTCGGCACTGAAGCTTTCTTT. The chain carries TRBV4-1 and TRBJ1-1; no clear D. The CDR3 totals 12 residues. With 4 bases removed from V and 4 bases from J, the gap between germline ends came to 7 bases. CDR1 MGHRA and CDR2 YSYEKL come from the germline V gene.

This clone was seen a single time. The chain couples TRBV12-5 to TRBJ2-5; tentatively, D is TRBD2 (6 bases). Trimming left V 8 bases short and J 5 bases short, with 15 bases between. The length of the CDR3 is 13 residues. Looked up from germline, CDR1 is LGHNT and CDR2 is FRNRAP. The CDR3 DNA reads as TGTGCTAGTAGTGGGGGGACGGGGGAGACCCAGTACTTC. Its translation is CASSGGTGETQYF.

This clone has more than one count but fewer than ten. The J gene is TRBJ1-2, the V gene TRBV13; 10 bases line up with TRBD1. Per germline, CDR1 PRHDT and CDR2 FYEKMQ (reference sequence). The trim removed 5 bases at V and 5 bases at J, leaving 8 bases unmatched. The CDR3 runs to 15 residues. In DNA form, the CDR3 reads TGTGCCAGCAGCGCGTGGACAGGGGGAAATTATGGCTACACCTTC. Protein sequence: CASSAWTGGNYGYTF.

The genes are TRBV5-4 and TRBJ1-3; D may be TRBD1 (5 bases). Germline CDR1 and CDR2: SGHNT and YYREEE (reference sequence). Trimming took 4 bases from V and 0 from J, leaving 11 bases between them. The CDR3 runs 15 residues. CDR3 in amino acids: CASSLDRHSGNTIYF. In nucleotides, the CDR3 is TGTGCCAGCAGCCTTGACAGACACTCTGGAAACACCATATATTTT.

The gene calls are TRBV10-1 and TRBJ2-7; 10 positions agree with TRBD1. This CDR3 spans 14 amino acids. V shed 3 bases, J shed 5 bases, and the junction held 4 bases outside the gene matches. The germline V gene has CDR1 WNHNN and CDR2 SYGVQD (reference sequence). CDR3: CASSDGTGVHEQYF. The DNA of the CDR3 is TGCGCCAGCAGTGACGGGACAGGGGTCCACGAGCAGTACTTC.

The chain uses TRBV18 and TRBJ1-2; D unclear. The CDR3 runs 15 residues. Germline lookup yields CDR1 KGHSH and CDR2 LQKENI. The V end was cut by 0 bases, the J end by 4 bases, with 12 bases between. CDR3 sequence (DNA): TGTGCCAGCTCACCACCGGCTACTTTAGCCTATGGCTACACCTTC. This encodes CASSPPATLAYGYTF. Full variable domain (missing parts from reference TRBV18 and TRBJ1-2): NAGVMQNPRHLVRRRGQEARLRCSPMKGHSHVYWYRQLPEEGLKFMVYLQKENIIDESGMPKERFSAEFPKEGPSILRIQQVVRGDSAAYFCASSPPATLAYGYTFGSGTRLTVV.

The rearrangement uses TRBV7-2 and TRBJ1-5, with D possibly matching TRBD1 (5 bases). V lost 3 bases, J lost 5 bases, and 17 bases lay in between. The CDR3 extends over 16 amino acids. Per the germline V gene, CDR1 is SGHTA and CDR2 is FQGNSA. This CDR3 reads CASSFIGAREYQPQHF. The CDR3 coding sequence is TGTGCCAGCAGCTTCATAGGGGCGCGGGAATATCAGCCCCAGCATTTT.

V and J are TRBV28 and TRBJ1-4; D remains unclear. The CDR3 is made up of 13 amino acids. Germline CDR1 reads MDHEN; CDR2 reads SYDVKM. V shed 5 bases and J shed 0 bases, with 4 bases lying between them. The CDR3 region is CASSRSTNEKLFF. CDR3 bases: TGTGCCAGCAGTCGATCAACTAATGAAAAACTGTTTTTT.

The CDR3 nucleotides are TGTGCCACCGCCTTTAGCGGGGGCCTCAATGAGCAGTTCTTC. It yields the protein CATAFSGGLNEQFF. The J gene is TRBJ2-1, the V gene TRBV28; 9 bases are a match to TRBD2. CDR3 length: 14 residues. CDR1 and CDR2 from the germline V gene are MDHEN and SYDVKM. With 10 bases clipped from V and 6 bases from J, the junction kept 10 bases outside the gene matches.

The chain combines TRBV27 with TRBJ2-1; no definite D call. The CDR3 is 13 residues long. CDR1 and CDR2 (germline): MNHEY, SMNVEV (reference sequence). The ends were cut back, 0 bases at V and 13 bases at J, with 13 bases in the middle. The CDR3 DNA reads TGTGCCAGCAGTTTATCCGACTTCTCACCTCAGTTCTTC. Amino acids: CASSLSDFSPQFF.

CDR3 DNA: TGTGCCAGCAGCTTTTCGGCAGGGTACAGCACTGAAGCTTTCTTT. Amino acids: CASSFSAGYSTEAFF. This sequence joins TRBV7-2 and TRBJ1-1, with D perhaps matching TRBD1 (5 bases). From germline, CDR1 is SGHTA and CDR2 FQGNSA. The CDR3 length is 15 residues. V shed 3 bases and J shed 4 bases, with 15 bases lying between them. The variable domain in full, completed from reference TRBV7-2 and TRBJ1-1, reads GAGVSQSPSNKVTEKGKDVELRCDPISGHTALYWYRQSLGQGLEFLIYFQGNSAPDKSGLPSDRFSAERTGGSVSTLTIQRTQQEDSAVYLCASSFSAGYSTEAFFGQGTRLTVV.

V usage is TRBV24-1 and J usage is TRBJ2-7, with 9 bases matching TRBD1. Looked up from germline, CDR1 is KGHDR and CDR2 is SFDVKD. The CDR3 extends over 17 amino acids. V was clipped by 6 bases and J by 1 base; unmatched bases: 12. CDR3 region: CATSITPGTGSSYEQYF. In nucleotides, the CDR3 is TGTGCCACCAGTATTACCCCCGGGACAGGGAGTTCCTACGAGCAGTACTTC.

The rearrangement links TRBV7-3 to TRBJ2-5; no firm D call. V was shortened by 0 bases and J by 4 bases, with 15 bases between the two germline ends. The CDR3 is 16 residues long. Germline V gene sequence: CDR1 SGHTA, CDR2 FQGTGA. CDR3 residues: CASSLTPSGLGETQYF. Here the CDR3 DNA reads TGTGCCAGCAGCTTAACCCCTAGTGGTTTAGGAGAGACCCAGTACTTC.